These 12 T cell receptor beta chains share one sample of origin, sequenced in a study of radiotherapy plus CTLA-4 blockade in lung cancer. Repertoires were generated with immunoSEQ multiplex PCR, while TCRdb's copy carries only in-frame clones and drops some. The repertoire holds roughly 66,000 clones, with about 83% as singletons. The sequences come from peripheral blood, collected from a patient treated with radiotherapy plus ipilimumab. These TCRs come from a human donor with non-small cell lung cancer who had a partial response to radiotherapy plus ipilimumab.

In its sample, this clone was seen a few times. The chain recombines TRBV7-8 with TRBJ2-7, with TRBD2 matching 8 bases. The germline CDR1 and CDR2 sequences are SGHVS and FQNEAQ. V was pared by 5 bases and J by 3 bases, with 15 bases of the junction left unmatched. The length of the CDR3 is 17 residues. CDR3 sequence reads: CASSNRLASPDFYEQYF. The CDR3 DNA reads as TGTGCCAGCAGCAACAGACTAGCGAGCCCCGACTTCTACGAGCAGTACTTC.

The chain links TRBV6-5 to TRBJ2-7, with 10 bases aligning to TRBD1. The CDR3 sequence is 15 residues long. Germline assignment: CDR1 MNHEY and CDR2 SVGAGI. The V and J ends lost 2 bases and 3 bases, in that order; junction bases with no gene match: 4. Here the CDR3 reads CASSYRTGGGYEQYF. The CDR3 DNA is TGTGCCAGCAGTTACCGGACAGGGGGTGGCTACGAGCAGTACTTC.

The chain joins TRBV9 to TRBJ1-4, with D maybe TRBD1 (5 bases). The germline gives CDR1 SGDLS, CDR2 YYNGEE. Trimming removed 4 bases at V and 8 bases at J, with 9 bases between. There are 12 residues in the CDR3. The DNA for the CDR3 is TGTGCCAGCAGCTCCCGGGGGGAAAAACTGTTTTTT. It is translated as CASSSRGEKLFF. Looking up the rest from reference TRBV9 and TRBJ1-4 gives the full variable domain: DSGVTQTPKHLITATGQRVTLRCSPRSGDLSVYWYQQSLDQGLQFLIQYYNGEERAKGNILERFSAQQFPDLHSELNLSSLELGDSALYFCASSSRGEKLFFGSGTQLSVL.

The rearrangement joins TRBV19 to TRBJ1-4; possibly TRBD1 for D (5 bases). CDR3 size: 14 residues. The V and J ends lost 4 bases and 8 bases respectively, with 14 bases between them. CDR1 is LNHDA, CDR2 SQIVND, per germline (reference sequence). CDR3 loop: CASSKAGPWEKLFF. The CDR3 DNA reads as TGTGCCAGTAGTAAGGCAGGGCCGTGGGAAAAACTGTTTTTT.

The CDR3 DNA sequence: TGTGCCAGCTCTCCTGGGACTGGCTCCTACGAGCAGTACTTC. Protein: CASSPGTGSYEQYF. The V gene is TRBV18, the J gene TRBJ2-7, with D maybe TRBD2 (6 bases). Germline V CDR1 and CDR2: KGHSH, LQKENI. The germline V and J ends were trimmed by 6 bases and 0 bases, with 12 bases remaining between them. This CDR3 contains 14 residues.

The rearrangement uses TRBV28 and TRBJ1-5; the D gene is possibly TRBD1 (6 bases). The CDR3 contains 14 residues. Germline CDR1 is MDHEN and CDR2 is SYDVKM. V lost 4 bases to trimming and J lost 0 bases, with 7 bases between them. CDR3 sequence reads: CASSYRVSNQPQHF. The DNA for the CDR3 is TGTGCCAGCAGTTACAGGGTTAGCAATCAGCCCCAGCATTTT.

J is TRBJ1-2 and V is TRBV7-2; D possibly corresponds to TRBD1 (5 bases). The germline V gene has CDR1 SGHTA and CDR2 FQGNSA. Deletions cut 1 base from V and 7 bases from J, with 22 bases between. This CDR3 region has 17 residues. In DNA, the CDR3 is TGTGCCAGCAGCTTAGATCCGGCAGGCGGACGGGGGGGTGGCTACACCTTC. Amino acids: CASSLDPAGGRGGGYTF.

The V gene is TRBV5-4, the J gene TRBJ2-1; 13 positions match TRBD2. Trimming at V came to 3 bases and at J to 1 base, leaving 4 bases not matched to a gene. In germline, CDR1 is SGHNT, CDR2 YYREEE (reference sequence). CDR3 length: 17 residues. The CDR3, as DNA: TGTGCCAGCAGCTCGGGACTAGCGGGAACGTCCTACAATGAGCAGTTCTTC. This sequence encodes CASSSGLAGTSYNEQFF.

The J gene is TRBJ2-1, the V gene TRBV27; TRBD2 aligns across 7 bases. The trim removed 3 bases at V and 5 bases at J, leaving 16 bases unmatched. The CDR3 covers 18 residues. Per the germline V gene, CDR1 is MNHEY and CDR2 is SMNVEV (reference sequence). CDR3 sequence: CASSLPPSLAEVNNEQFF. In nucleotides, the CDR3 is TGTGCCAGCAGTTTGCCGCCTTCTCTAGCGGAGGTAAACAATGAGCAGTTCTTC.

The V gene is TRBV6-5, the J gene TRBJ2-1; 7 bases line up with TRBD1. The germline V gene encodes CDR1 MNHEY and CDR2 SVGAGI. The CDR3 spans 14 residues. V dropped 5 bases and J dropped 3; count of bases not matched to a gene: 4. The CDR3: CASSTRDSYNEQFF. CDR3 DNA sequence: TGTGCCAGCAGTACCCGGGACAGCTACAATGAGCAGTTCTTC.

CDR3 nucleotides: TGTGCCAGCAGTGGGGAGATGAACACCGGGGAGCTGTTTTTT. It codes for CASSGEMNTGELFF. This sequence joins TRBV2 and TRBJ2-2, with a tentative D call TRBD2 (5 bases). Germline V lookup: CDR1 SNHLY, CDR2 FYNNEI. Trimming removed 4 bases at V and 1 base at J, with 7 bases between. CDR3 length: 14 amino acids.

The chain couples TRBV10-3 to TRBJ2-2; TRBD1 is a possible D gene (5 bases). In germline, CDR1 is ENHRY, CDR2 SYGVKD. The V gene lost 2 bases and the J gene lost 5 bases, with 12 bases spanning the gap. The CDR3 spans 15 residues. DNA of the CDR3: TGTGCCATCAGTGAGCCAGGGTTAACGACCGGGGAGCTGTTTTTT. It is translated as CAISEPGLTTGELFF.